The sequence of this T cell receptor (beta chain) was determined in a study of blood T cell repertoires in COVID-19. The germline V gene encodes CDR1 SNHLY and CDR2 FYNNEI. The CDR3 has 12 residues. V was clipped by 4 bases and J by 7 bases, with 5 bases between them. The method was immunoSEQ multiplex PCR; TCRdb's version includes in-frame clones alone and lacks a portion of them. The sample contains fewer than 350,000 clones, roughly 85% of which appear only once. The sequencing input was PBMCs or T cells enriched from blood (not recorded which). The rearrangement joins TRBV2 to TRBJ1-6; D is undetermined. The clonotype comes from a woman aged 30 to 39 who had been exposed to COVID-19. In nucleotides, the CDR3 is TGTGCCAGCAGTGCCCTGAATTCACCCCTCCACTTT. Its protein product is CASSALNSPLHF.